The subject of this entry is one T cell receptor (beta chain). The antigen is unknown. There are 13 residues in the CDR3. CDR1 and CDR2 (germline): MDHEN, SYDVKM. V lost 3 bases and J 1 base, leaving 6 bases between the germline ends. The data belong to a study of graft-versus-host responses after intestinal transplantation. Findings of the study overall: Allografts of one patient group, those with graft-donor T cell macrochimerism, had high graft-versus-host to host-versus-graft clonal ratios. Analysis identified GvH clones in recipient marrow, with some appearing first in ileum or blood.

TCRdb keeps only in-frame clones here, not all; method: immunoSEQ multiplex PCR. Altogether about 64,000 clones are present, approximately 90% being singletons, with the ten largest covering about 1.8%. The genes are TRBV28 and TRBJ1-1; the D is unclear. Sample: unstimulated CD8+ T cells sorted from spleen or lymph node cells, taken before transplant. This clonotype was sampled from a human donor who was the organ donor for an intestinal transplant. The CDR3 coding sequence is TGTGCCAGCAGTTTTTTGAGGAACACTGAAGCTTTCTTT. This encodes CASSFLRNTEAFF.